The 7 T cell receptor beta chains presented below share a single source sample, sequenced in a study of technical replicates of blood from a few donors. Clones were read by immunoSEQ multiplex PCR, and TCRdb kept only the in-frame ones, dropping some. This table has tens of thousands of clones, approximately 90% appearing once. Input material: T cells isolated from PBMCs. Source of these receptors: a human donor in good health.

This chain connects TRBV18 to TRBJ1-5; D gene ambiguous. Germline-derived CDR1 and CDR2 are KGHSH and LQKENI. This CDR3 is built from 15 residues. Trimming shortened V by 1 base and J by 4 bases, and 11 bases separated the two germline ends. DNA for the CDR3: TGTGCCAGCTCACCACAGGCGAACAGAAATCAGCCCCAGCATTTT. Translating it yields CASSPQANRNQPQHF.

The chain employs TRBV7-8 and TRBJ1-4; possibly TRBD1 for D (6 bases). Trimming removed 4 bases at V and 10 bases at J, with 13 bases between. There are 13 residues in the CDR3. From germline, CDR1 is SGHVS and CDR2 FQNEAQ. DNA for the CDR3: TGTGCCAGCAGCTCACCCGGGGGGGCAAAACTGTTTTTT. This encodes CASSSPGGAKLFF.

The genes are TRBV7-2 and TRBJ2-7; no clear D. V lost 2 bases to trimming and J lost 5 bases, with 7 bases between them. Germline V lookup: CDR1 SGHTA, CDR2 FQGNSA. The CDR3 length is 12 residues. CDR3 sequence (DNA): TGTGCCAGCAGCTTAAGACTTCACGAGCAGTACTTC. Its protein product is CASSLRLHEQYF.

This sequence joins TRBV6-1 and TRBJ2-3; no clear D gene. Trimming took off 1 base at V and 2 bases at J, with 13 bases between the two ends. The CDR3 has 16 residues. In germline, CDR1 is MNHNS, CDR2 SASEGT. The CDR3: CASSEGYNWYTDTQYF. CDR3 nucleotides: TGTGCCAGCAGTGAAGGTTATAACTGGTACACAGATACGCAGTATTTT.

In DNA, the CDR3 is TGTGCCAGTGCGGACAGGGGGAGAACCTACGAGCAGTACTTC. This translates into CASADRGRTYEQYF. The V and J genes are TRBV19 and TRBJ2-7; 10 bases map to TRBD1. V shed 8 bases and J 2 bases; nucleotides not matched to a gene: 6. The CDR3 is made up of 14 amino acids. Germline-derived CDR1 and CDR2 are LNHDA and SQIVND (reference sequence).

The V call is TRBV4-3, the J call TRBJ2-1; TRBD2 matches at 10 bases. Germline V gene lookup returns CDR1 LGHNA and CDR2 YSLEER. This CDR3 has 18 amino acids. Losses at the gene ends were 0 bases for V and 6 bases for J; bases not matched to a gene: 11. The CDR3 loop is CASSQDYLTPSGSNEQFF. The DNA for the CDR3 is TGCGCCAGCAGCCAAGATTATTTAACACCTAGCGGGAGCAATGAGCAGTTCTTC.

The rearrangement links TRBV6-6 to TRBJ1-1, with 7 positions matching TRBD1. The CDR3 totals 13 residues. V lost 10 bases, J lost 0 bases, and 5 bases stayed unmatched. The V gene's germline CDR1 is MNHNY and CDR2 SVGAGI (reference sequence). The CDR3 loop is CATEGAVNTEAFF. Written as DNA, the CDR3 is TGTGCCACCGAGGGGGCCGTGAACACTGAAGCTTTCTTT.